The 3 T cell receptor beta chains below all came from one sample that was sequenced in a study of blood T cell repertoires in COVID-19. Produced via immunoSEQ multiplex PCR; TCRdb's table is partial and in-frame only. In the table there are about 180,000 clones, about 81% of which are singletons. The sequenced sample was peripheral blood. Receptors were obtained from a woman older than 75 with COVID-19, enrolled during active disease.

The chain is built from TRBV27 and TRBJ2-2; unclear D gene. Germline V gene sequence: CDR1 MNHEY, CDR2 SMNVEV (reference sequence). V was shortened by 5 bases and J by 0 bases, with 7 bases between the two germline ends. There are 14 residues in the CDR3. The CDR3 sequence is CASSPPANTGELFF. The CDR3 DNA follows: TGTGCCAGCAGTCCCCCCGCGAACACCGGGGAGCTGTTTTTT.

The CDR3 region has the DNA TGTGCCAGCAGCTTGGGCCGCGGAACAGGGGGCTCCTACAATGAGCAGTTCTTC. Translating it yields CASSLGRGTGGSYNEQFF. The chain employs TRBV5-4 and TRBJ2-1, with 8 bases identical to TRBD1. The CDR3 is 18 residues long. Germline-derived CDR1 and CDR2 are SGHNT and YYREEE (reference sequence). With V trimmed by 0 bases and J by 0 bases, 8 bases remained unmatched.

The genes are TRBV6-5 and TRBJ2-7; 9 bases fit TRBD1. This CDR3 spans 14 amino acids. The germline CDR1 and CDR2 sequences are MNHEY and SVGAGI. The V segment lost 2 bases and the J segment 7 bases; nucleotides outside the gene matches: 6. The CDR3 DNA reads TGTGCCAGCAGTTACGCCGGACAGGGGACTGAGCAGTACTTC. It codes for CASSYAGQGTEQYF.